These 14 T cell receptor beta chains originate from one sample sequenced in a study of T-cell reconstitution after alpha-beta-depleted transplantation in children. TCRbeta library construction was performed incorporating unique molecular identifiers. TCRdb itself ran the PCR reads through MiXCR, one entry per CDR3 protein. This table has a few hundred thousand distinct CDR3 sequences, approximately 30% appearing once. Specimen: PBMCs, collected before TCRalphabeta/CD19-depleted stem cell transplant. The receptors were sampled from a boy in the first two years of life with Wiskott-Aldrich syndrome, due to receive a stem cell transplant.

This clonotype was detected once. This sequence joins TRBV5-6 and TRBJ2-7; 8 bases map to TRBD1. The CDR3 length is 15 residues. CDR1 and CDR2 from the germline V gene are SGHDT and YYEEEE. With 4 bases clipped from V and 2 bases from J, the junction kept 8 bases outside the gene matches. DNA for the CDR3: TGTGCCAGCAGCACGACAGGGGTTGGTACCTACGAGCAGTACTTC. Protein product: CASSTTGVGTYEQYF.

This clonotype turned up a few times. The V gene is TRBV11-2, the J gene TRBJ2-5; 9 bases line up with TRBD1. Trimming at V came to 0 bases and at J to 9 bases, leaving 11 bases not matched to a gene. The germline V gene has CDR1 SGHAT and CDR2 FQNNGV. CDR3 length: 16 amino acids. DNA for the CDR3: TGTGCCAGCAGCTTAGATGGTACAGGGGGCGTAAGGTCCCAGTACTTC. Amino acids: CASSLDGTGGVRSQYF.

The rearrangement links TRBV11-2 to TRBJ2-5, with D unclear. Trimming took off 8 bases at V and 2 bases at J, with 12 bases between the two ends. Germline V gene sequence: CDR1 SGHAT, CDR2 FQNNGV. CDR3 size: 13 residues. The DNA for the CDR3 is TGTGCCAGCGCGAGGAGAGTACAAGAGACCCAGTACTTC. Protein product: CASARRVQETQYF.

In its sample, this clonotype was seen a few times. The genes are TRBV5-1 and TRBJ1-2; TRBD1 is a possible D gene (5 bases). The CDR3 covers 13 residues. V lost 5 bases and J 0 bases, leaving 8 bases between the germline ends. Germline loops: CDR1 SGHRS, CDR2 YFSETQ. The CDR3 loop is CASRDIANYGYTF. CDR3 nucleotide sequence: TGCGCCAGCAGGGACATTGCTAACTATGGCTACACCTTC. The complete variable domain, with remaining parts taken from reference TRBV5-1 and TRBJ1-2, reads KAGVTQTPRYLIKTRGQQVTLSCSPISGHRSVSWYQQTPGQGLQFLFEYFSETQRNKGNFPGRFSGRQFSNSRSEMNVSTLELGDSALYLCASRDIANYGYTFGSGTRLTVV.

This sequence joins TRBV5-1 and TRBJ1-5; D is unresolved. CDR3 size: 14 residues. V lost 1 base, J lost 2 bases, and 7 bases lay in between. Germline values: CDR1 SGHRS, CDR2 YFSETQ. The CDR3 nucleotides read TGCGCCAGCAGCTTGTTTGGGGGCAATCAGCCCCAGCATTTT. It yields the protein CASSLFGGNQPQHF.

The chain couples TRBV5-1 to TRBJ2-2; the D is unclear. The length of the CDR3 is 13 residues. V was pared by 0 bases and J by 8 bases, with 8 bases between. Germline CDR1 is SGHRS and CDR2 is YFSETQ. The CDR3 DNA reads TGCGCCAGCAGCTTGGAAGGAGTAGGGGAGCTGTTTTTT. Encoded protein: CASSLEGVGELFF.

The V and J genes are TRBV5-1 and TRBJ2-1; 10 nucleotides line up with TRBD2. V was clipped by 4 bases and J by 5 bases; unmatched bases: 9. The CDR3 is made up of 16 amino acids. Per germline, CDR1 SGHRS and CDR2 YFSETQ. CDR3 bases: TGCGCCAGCAGCCCGGTCGGGACTAGCGCTAACAATGAGCAGTTCTTC. Translation: CASSPVGTSANNEQFF.

This clonotype was picked up a small number of times. The CDR3 sequence is CASSPDGYNEQFF. CDR3 nucleotide sequence: TGTGCCAGCAGCCCGGACGGATACAATGAGCAGTTCTTC. J is TRBJ2-1 and V is TRBV5-8, with unresolved D. Germline-derived CDR1 and CDR2 are SGHTS and YDEGEE. The CDR3 is 13 residues long. V was pared by 4 bases and J by 4 bases, with 9 bases between.

A few counts support this clonotype. The J gene is TRBJ2-2, the V gene TRBV5-1; 12 bases align to TRBD2. The CDR3 totals 17 residues. Germline V gene lookup returns CDR1 SGHRS and CDR2 YFSETQ. V shed 6 bases and J 2 bases; nucleotides not matched to a gene: 8. The CDR3 DNA reads TGCGCCAGCACCAGGGGACTAGCGGGTTACAACACCGGGGAGCTGTTTTTT. Its translation: CASTRGLAGYNTGELFF.

This clonotype was seen more than once but under ten times. The V call is TRBV28, the J call TRBJ1-2; unclear D gene. The CDR3 has 10 amino acids. V gave up 8 bases and J gave up 8 bases, with 9 bases separating them. Germline CDR1 is MDHEN and CDR2 is SYDVKM. CDR3 coding DNA: TGTGCCAGCGGATTGCACGGCTACACCTTC. This translates into CASGLHGYTF.

This chain connects TRBV5-4 to TRBJ2-5; tentative D call: TRBD2 (7 bases). V lost 2 bases to trimming and J lost 4 bases, with 12 bases between them. There are 14 residues in the CDR3. Looked up from germline, CDR1 is SGHNT and CDR2 is YYREEE (reference sequence). This CDR3 reads CASSFSRGAETQYF. Written as DNA, the CDR3 is TGTGCCAGCAGCTTCAGTCGGGGGGCAGAGACCCAGTACTTC.

The V call is TRBV20-1, the J call TRBJ1-6; D perhaps matches TRBD1 (5 bases). V was cut by 1 base and J by 6 bases, with 16 bases left in between. This CDR3 region has 16 residues. Germline V gene sequence: CDR1 DFQATT, CDR2 SNEGSKA (reference sequence). CDR3 residues: CSARVTGGIRNSPLHF. The CDR3 coding sequence is TGCAGTGCTAGAGTGACGGGGGGGATTCGTAATTCACCCCTCCACTTT.

The chain has TRBV18 and TRBJ2-3; 11 bases match TRBD2. Germline V CDR1 and CDR2: KGHSH, LQKENI. V lost 8 bases to trimming and J lost 2 bases; unmatched junction nucleotides: 3. The CDR3 sequence is 14 residues long. The DNA of the CDR3 is TGTGCCAGCGGGACTAGCGGCACCACAGATACGCAGTATTTT. Protein product: CASGTSGTTDTQYF.

V is TRBV5-1 and J is TRBJ2-5; 11 bases fit TRBD1. The ends lost 4 bases at V and 5 bases at J; junction bases unmatched: 13. Germline V lookup: CDR1 SGHRS, CDR2 YFSETQ. The CDR3 consists of 17 residues. CDR3 DNA: TGCGCCAGCAGCGGAAGGACAGGGGGCACTACGGGGGAGACCCAGTACTTC. Translated, it gives CASSGRTGGTTGETQYF.